The 32 T cell receptor beta chains given below trace back to one sample, sequenced in a study of T cells in Graves' hyperthyroidism and ophthalmopathy. Authors of the study amplified TCR beta CDR3 regions from RNA transcripts. First-round RT-PCR with HTBI primers amplified the TCR CDR3 region. TCRdb independently ran MiXCR on the multiplex PCR reads; one entry per CDR3 protein. The sample consists of approximately 330,000 distinct CDR3 sequences, about 20% of them appearing once. What was sequenced was blood. These receptors were collected from a woman aged 50 to 60 with Graves' hyperthyroidism.

The table lists this clonotype with many counts. This chain uses TRBV3-1 with TRBJ2-3; possibly TRBD1 for D (6 bases). V shed 0 bases and J shed 1 base, with 14 bases lying between them. This CDR3 region has 17 residues. CDR1 LGHDT and CDR2 YNNKEL come from the germline V gene (reference sequence). The CDR3 here is CASSQEMGAQGTDTQYF. Written as DNA, the CDR3 is TGTGCCAGCAGCCAAGAGATGGGGGCGCAGGGCACAGATACGCAGTATTTT.

The chain couples TRBV10-3 to TRBJ2-2; 7 nucleotides agree with TRBD1. Germline V CDR1 and CDR2: ENHRY, SYGVKD. This CDR3 is 15 amino acids long. V trimming: 3 bases; J trimming: 4 bases; junction bases outside the gene matches: 5. The CDR3: CAISEGQGVTGELFF. The CDR3, as DNA: TGTGCCATCAGTGAAGGGCAGGGGGTCACCGGGGAGCTGTTTTTT.

This clonotype came up many times. The chain couples TRBV12-3 or TRBV12-4 to TRBJ2-5; the D gene is possibly TRBD1 (5 bases). CDR3 size: 14 residues. V lost 1 base, J lost 5 bases, and 11 bases lay in between. The CDR3, as DNA: TGTGCCAGCAGTTTAGGGGTGGGGCCTGAGACCCAGTACTTC. Translating gives CASSLGVGPETQYF.

The chain links TRBV5-1 to TRBJ2-5, with 14 bases fitting TRBD2. The CDR3 runs to 16 residues. The ends lost 2 bases at V and 3 bases at J; junction bases unmatched: 3. CDR1 SGHRS and CDR2 YFSETQ come from the germline V gene. The DNA for the CDR3 is TGCGCCAGCAGCTTCGGACTAGCGGGGGGTGAAGAGACCCAGTACTTC. The encoded protein is CASSFGLAGGEETQYF.

The chain carries TRBV20-1 and TRBJ1-1; TRBD1 is a possible D gene (5 bases). V lost 0 bases, J lost 5 bases, and 13 bases lay in between. CDR1 is DFQATT, CDR2 SNEGSKA, per germline (reference sequence). The CDR3 runs to 14 residues. This CDR3 is CSAREGHWDTEAFF. As DNA, the CDR3 is TGCAGTGCTAGAGAAGGACACTGGGATACTGAAGCTTTCTTT.

The rearrangement links TRBV6-5 to TRBJ2-7; 10 bases fit TRBD1. This CDR3 has 18 residues. J gave up 2 bases and V 0 bases, and 10 bases lay outside the gene matches. Looked up from germline, CDR1 is MNHEY and CDR2 is SVGAGI. The DNA of the CDR3 is TGTGCCAGCAGTTACTCGACTATTACGGGACAGGGGCCCTACGAGCAGTACGTC. It encodes CASSYSTITGQGPYEQYV.

The J gene is TRBJ1-1, the V gene TRBV2, with D tentatively TRBD1 (5 bases). CDR1 and CDR2 from the germline V gene are SNHLY and FYNNEI. Trimming removed 9 bases from V and 3 bases from J, with 11 bases in between. The CDR3 covers 12 residues. The CDR3 loop reads CARRDSYTEAFF. CDR3 bases: TGTGCCAGGCGGGACTCCTACACTGAAGCTTTCTTT.

The chain recombines TRBV6-1 with TRBJ1-3, with D unresolved. From germline, CDR1 is MNHNS and CDR2 SASEGT. The V gene lost 3 bases and the J gene lost 0 bases, with 9 bases spanning the gap. The CDR3 loop spans 15 amino acids. DNA for the CDR3: TGTGCCAGCAGTGAGCTGGGATACTCTGGAAACACCATATATTTT. Protein product: CASSELGYSGNTIYF.

This clonotype was seen at least ten times. The J gene is TRBJ1-1, the V gene TRBV18; D gene ambiguous. Germline CDR1 reads KGHSH; CDR2 reads LQKENI. The CDR3 spans 14 residues. Trimming stripped 2 bases from V and 1 base from J, with 8 bases between. The CDR3 nucleotides read TGTGCCAGCTCACCAATAGCAGAGAACACTGAAGCTTTCTTT. Protein: CASSPIAENTEAFF. The full variable domain, its missing parts supplied by reference TRBV18 and TRBJ1-1, is NAGVMQNPRHLVRRRGQEARLRCSPMKGHSHVYWYRQLPEEGLKFMVYLQKENIIDESGMPKERFSAEFPKEGPSILRIQQVVRGDSAAYFCASSPIAENTEAFFGQGTRLTVV.

The table lists this clonotype with a few counts. The chain links TRBV27 to TRBJ2-5; TRBD2 might be the D (7 bases). CDR1 and CDR2 (germline): MNHEY, SMNVEV (reference sequence). V lost 3 bases and J 5 bases, leaving 16 bases between the germline ends. The CDR3 has 15 residues. The CDR3 sequence is CASSLAGAVRETQYF. The CDR3 bases are TGTGCCAGCAGTTTGGCGGGGGCGGTACGGGAGACCCAGTACTTC.

This clonotype came up a few times. This chain joins TRBV7-9 and TRBJ2-5, with 7 bases fitting TRBD2. The CDR3 is made up of 14 amino acids. The germline V gene encodes CDR1 SEHNR and CDR2 FQNEAQ (reference sequence). V trimming: 3 bases; J trimming: 2 bases; junction bases outside the gene matches: 3. Here the CDR3 reads CASSFTSAQETQYF. DNA of the CDR3: TGTGCCAGCAGCTTCACTAGCGCACAAGAGACCCAGTACTTC.

Worth noting for this clonotype: A junction boundary mismatches the germline segment, possibly from a read error. The chain has TRBV11-2 and TRBJ1-6; D ambiguous. Germline loops: CDR1 SGHAT, CDR2 FQNNGV. This CDR3 is built from 17 residues. CDR3 region: CACSPVKGALNNSPPHF. CDR3 DNA: TGTGCCTGCAGCCCAGTAAAGGGCGCGCTAAATAATTCACCCCCCCACTTT.

This clonotype was recorded a few times. The rearrangement links TRBV3-1 to TRBJ1-2, with 8 bases lining up with TRBD1. V dropped 1 base and J dropped 4; count of bases not matched to a gene: 5. Germline V gene lookup returns CDR1 LGHDT and CDR2 YNNKEL (reference sequence). CDR3 size: 15 residues. The CDR3 here is CASSQGPGGGYGYTF. The CDR3 DNA reads as TGTGCCAGCAGCCAAGGACCAGGGGGCGGCTATGGCTACACCTTC. The entire variable domain, with the rest obtained from reference TRBV3-1 and TRBJ1-2, is as follows: DTAVSQTPKYLVTQMGNDKSIKCEQNLGHDTMYWYKQDSKKFLKIMFSYNNKELIINETVPNRFSPKSPDKAHLNLHINSLELGDSAVYFCASSQGPGGGYGYTFGSGTRLTVV.

This clonotype has at least ten counts. The chain has TRBV12-3 or TRBV12-4 and TRBJ2-7; TRBD2 is a possible D gene (6 bases). The CDR3 totals 14 residues. V shed 7 bases and J shed 5 bases, with 18 bases lying between them. This chain's CDR3 is CASTLGTDDDEQYF. CDR3 sequence (DNA): TGTGCCAGCACCCTAGGGACTGACGATGACGAGCAGTACTTC.

This clonotype was observed a few times. V gene TRBV5-6 combines with J gene TRBJ1-2, with 10 bases lining up with TRBD1. Germline CDR1 is SGHDT and CDR2 is YYEEEE. The CDR3 runs to 15 residues. V was pared by 3 bases and J by 8 bases, with 10 bases of the junction left unmatched. The DNA for the CDR3 is TGTGCCAGCAGCTCCGTCCCCGGGACAGGGGAAGGCTACACCTTC. It translates to CASSSVPGTGEGYTF.

This clonotype was seen a handful of times. This chain links TRBV5-1 with TRBJ2-7, with 8 bases lining up with TRBD1. The CDR3 length is 14 residues. Trimming cost V 4 bases and J 3 bases; bases outside gene matches: 6. The V gene's germline CDR1 is SGHRS and CDR2 YFSETQ. CDR3 sequence: CASSNPGQDYEQYF. The CDR3 nucleotides are TGCGCCAGCAGCAATCCGGGACAGGACTACGAGCAGTACTTC.

This chain connects TRBV7-9 to TRBJ1-1, with 11 bases fitting TRBD1. Germline lookup yields CDR1 SEHNR and CDR2 FQNEAQ (reference sequence). Trimming cost V 6 bases and J 3 bases; bases outside gene matches: 9. The CDR3 covers 16 residues. The CDR3: CASSSGDRGVYTEAFF. CDR3 sequence (DNA): TGTGCCAGCAGTTCGGGGGACAGGGGGGTATACACTGAAGCTTTCTTT.

The rearrangement links TRBV12-3 or TRBV12-4 to TRBJ2-3; 9 bases are shared with TRBD2. Trimming cost V 7 bases and J 1 base; bases outside gene matches: 3. The CDR3 length is 14 residues. CDR3 DNA sequence: TGTGCCAGCACCTCTAGCGGGGGCACAGATACGCAGTATTTT. Amino acid sequence: CASTSSGGTDTQYF.

This clonotype has ten or more counts. This chain uses TRBV19 with TRBJ1-1; D is undetermined. Trimming cost V 5 bases and J 4 bases, with 11 bases left between them. CDR1 and CDR2 (germline): LNHDA, SQIVND (reference sequence). The CDR3 totals 13 residues. The CDR3 DNA reads TGTGCCAGTAGTGTCCAGCGGGGCACTGAAGCTTTCTTT. It yields the protein CASSVQRGTEAFF.

The CDR3: CASSDALLDKLFF. The CDR3 DNA follows: TGTGCCAGCAGTGATGCACTCCTGGATAAACTGTTTTTT. The rearrangement uses TRBV11-2 and TRBJ1-4; the D is unclear. Germline CDR1 SGHAT, CDR2 FQNNGV. V lost 6 bases to trimming and J lost 11 bases, with 16 bases between them. CDR3 size: 13 residues.

This clonotype was detected many times. The rearrangement links TRBV28 to TRBJ2-3, with 8 positions matching TRBD2. The CDR3 runs to 18 residues. The junction had 14 bases not matched to a gene; V was cut back by 5 bases and J by 1 base. Germline CDR1 MDHEN, CDR2 SYDVKM. The DNA of the CDR3 is TGTGCCAGCAGTCCCATATGGGGCGCGGGAGGCCGCACAGATACGCAGTATTTT. It translates to CASSPIWGAGGRTDTQYF.

This clonotype was observed a handful of times. The chain has TRBV13 and TRBJ2-4; the D gene could be TRBD1 or TRBD2 (6 bases each). Germline CDR1 and CDR2: PRHDT and FYEKMQ (reference sequence). Between the trimmed V and J ends, which lost 1 base and 3 bases, there was a span of 13 bases. The CDR3 runs to 16 residues. The DNA of the CDR3 is TGTGCCAGCAGCTTAGTCACGGGGGCTGACAAAAACATTCAGTACTTC. Amino acids: CASSLVTGADKNIQYF.

This clonotype was observed many times. The chain combines TRBV11-2 with TRBJ2-5; TRBD1 matches at 9 bases. Germline CDR1 reads SGHAT; CDR2 reads FQNNGV. This CDR3 region has 14 residues. V gave up 3 bases and J gave up 13 bases; unmatched junction bases: 12. CDR3 sequence reads: CASSFTGAGQGSYF. Here the CDR3 DNA reads TGTGCCAGCAGCTTCACTGGGGCGGGACAGGGTTCGTACTTC.

This clonotype was counted between two and nine times. The rearrangement joins TRBV20-1 to TRBJ2-5, with 9 bases identical to TRBD2. This CDR3 is 12 amino acids long. V lost 7 bases, J lost 1 base, and 1 base stayed unmatched. Per germline, CDR1 DFQATT and CDR2 SNEGSKA (reference sequence). The CDR3, as DNA: TGCAGTGGACTAGCGGTCCAAGAGACCCAGTACTTC. Translated, it gives CSGLAVQETQYF.

This clonotype was counted ten times or more. The chain combines TRBV3-1 with TRBJ2-5; D gene unclear. Germline lookup yields CDR1 LGHDT and CDR2 YNNKEL (reference sequence). Trimming left V 4 bases short and J 2 bases short, with 8 bases between. The CDR3 contains 13 residues. DNA of the CDR3: TGTGCCAGCAGCCCTGGGGTTCAAGAGACCCAGTACTTC. Translation: CASSPGVQETQYF.

V and J are TRBV5-1 and TRBJ1-2, with 7 bases lining up with TRBD1. With V trimmed by 4 bases and J by 8 bases, 8 bases remained unmatched. CDR1 is SGHRS and CDR2 is YFSETQ in the germline V gene. This CDR3 is 13 amino acids long. CDR3 nucleotide sequence: TGCGCCAGCAGCCACCGACAGGGCGGGGGCTACACCTTC. This codes for CASSHRQGGGYTF. The full variable domain, its missing parts supplied by reference TRBV5-1 and TRBJ1-2, is KAGVTQTPRYLIKTRGQQVTLSCSPISGHRSVSWYQQTPGQGLQFLFEYFSETQRNKGNFPGRFSGRQFSNSRSEMNVSTLELGDSALYLCASSHRQGGGYTFGSGTRLTVV.

This clonotype showed up many times. The gene calls are TRBV10-3 and TRBJ1-2; no reliable D call. The V end lost 8 bases, the J end lost 6 bases, and 10 bases lay between the germline ends. The CDR3 loop spans 11 amino acids. Germline loops: CDR1 ENHRY, CDR2 SYGVKD. For the CDR3, the DNA is TGTGCCATCTCCCGCGGAGATGGCTACACCTTC. Its protein product is CAISRGDGYTF.

The V gene is TRBV2, the J gene TRBJ2-1; 12 nucleotides align to TRBD2. Germline V gene data show CDR1 as SNHLY and CDR2 as FYNNEI. V gave up 8 bases and J gave up 12 bases; unmatched junction bases: 11. This CDR3 spans 14 amino acids. The CDR3 nucleotides read TGTGCCAGCTACCCTAGCGGGGGGGGGGGGGGGCAGTTCTTC. Protein: CASYPSGGGGGQFF.

The J gene is TRBJ1-1, the V gene TRBV7-9; D remains ambiguous. Germline CDR1 SEHNR, CDR2 FQNEAQ (reference sequence). The V gene lost 8 bases and the J gene lost 2 bases, with 15 bases spanning the gap. The CDR3 is made up of 14 amino acids. The CDR3: CASATEVINTEAFF. In DNA, the CDR3 is TGTGCCAGCGCAACCGAGGTAATCAACACTGAAGCTTTCTTT. Full variable domain (rest looked up from reference TRBV7-9 and TRBJ1-1): DTGVSQNPRHKITKRGQNVTFRCDPISEHNRLYWYRQTLGQGPEFLTYFQNEAQLEKSRLLSDRFSAERPKGSFSTLEIQRTEQGDSAMYLCASATEVINTEAFFGQGTRLTVV.

This clonotype has ten or more counts. The genes are TRBV7-6 and TRBJ2-5, with D possibly TRBD1 on 6 matching bases. Deletions cut 0 bases from V and 2 bases from J, with 10 bases between. The CDR3 totals 15 residues. The germline gives CDR1 SGHVS, CDR2 FNYEAQ. CDR3 region: CASSLASGAQETQYF. In DNA, the CDR3 is TGTGCCAGCAGCTTAGCGTCAGGGGCTCAAGAGACCCAGTACTTC.

There are many counts of this clonotype. J is TRBJ2-2 and V is TRBV2, with no clear D. This CDR3 region has 14 residues. The V end was cut by 4 bases, the J end by 6 bases, with 12 bases between. CDR1 and CDR2 (germline): SNHLY, FYNNEI. In nucleotides, the CDR3 is TGTGCCAGCAGTGTCCTTTATTCCCCCGGGGAGCTGTTTTTT. This gives the protein CASSVLYSPGELFF.

The rearrangement joins TRBV11-1 to TRBJ1-6, with D maybe TRBD1 (5 bases). The CDR3 is 13 amino acids. Germline CDR1 is SGHAT and CDR2 is FQDESV (reference sequence). V dropped 4 bases and J dropped 9 bases, with 10 bases sitting between them. This CDR3 reads CASSWDVSSPLHF. CDR3 DNA: TGTGCCAGCAGCTGGGACGTGTCTTCACCCCTCCACTTT. Full variable domain (missing parts from reference TRBV11-1 and TRBJ1-6): EAEVAQSPRYKITEKSQAVAFWCDPISGHATLYWYRQILGQGPELLVQFQDESVVDDSQLPKDRFSAERLKGVDSTLKIQPAELGDSAMYLCASSWDVSSPLHFGNGTRLTVT.